One and the same sample provided the 30 T cell receptor beta chains below, sequenced in a study of blood T cell repertoires in COVID-19. Generated by immunoSEQ multiplex PCR, the TCRdb table keeps only in-frame clones and is missing some. Here the sample spans approximately 220,000 clones, roughly four fifths being singletons. Sequences were obtained from peripheral blood. Receptors were obtained from a woman in her 70s with acute or convalescent COVID-19.

This clone was observed many times. This chain connects TRBV7-9 to TRBJ1-1; 7 bases align to TRBD1. The J segment lost 5 bases and the V segment lost 1 base, leaving 4 bases of the junction unmatched. Germline CDR1 is SEHNR and CDR2 is FQNEAQ (reference sequence). The CDR3 extends over 14 amino acids. The CDR3 nucleotides read TGTGCCAGCAGCTTAGTACAGGGGTGGACTGAAGCTTTCTTT. It is translated as CASSLVQGWTEAFF.

The table lists this clone with a few counts. The chain links TRBV5-1 to TRBJ1-1; 7 bases align to TRBD1. Germline trimming cut 2 bases from V and 3 bases from J; bases unmatched to any gene: 7. The CDR3 runs 15 residues. The germline V gene has CDR1 SGHRS and CDR2 YFSETQ. The CDR3 DNA is TGCGCCAGCAGCTTTGGAGGGGGCAAGGACACTGAAGCTTTCTTT. Translating gives CASSFGGGKDTEAFF.

This clone was counted once. The chain recombines TRBV7-2 with TRBJ1-1; TRBD1 matches 8 bases. The V segment lost 11 bases and the J segment 1 base; nucleotides outside the gene matches: 12. Germline loops: CDR1 SGHTA, CDR2 FQGNSA. CDR3 length: 15 residues. The DNA of the CDR3 is TGTGCCTCCAGACCGGACAGGGCTGCGAACACTGAAGCTTTCTTT. It specifies CASRPDRAANTEAFF.

The chain is built from TRBV6-5 and TRBJ1-1; D uncertain. From germline, CDR1 is MNHEY and CDR2 SVGAGI. Between the trimmed V and J ends, which lost 2 bases and 1 base, there was a span of 8 bases. There are 14 residues in the CDR3. As DNA, the CDR3 is TGTGCCAGCAGTTACCTTCTCCGGAACACTGAAGCTTTCTTT. Its protein is CASSYLLRNTEAFF.

The V gene is TRBV5-1, the J gene TRBJ1-1; D may be TRBD1 (6 bases). The CDR3 is 15 amino acids. V was pared by 2 bases and J by 3 bases, with 14 bases between. Germline V gene data show CDR1 as SGHRS and CDR2 as YFSETQ. The CDR3 sequence is CASSLTGLGYTEAFF. For the CDR3, the DNA is TGCGCCAGCAGCTTAACAGGGTTGGGGTACACTGAAGCTTTCTTT. The whole variable domain, remainder taken from reference TRBV5-1 and TRBJ1-1, is KAGVTQTPRYLIKTRGQQVTLSCSPISGHRSVSWYQQTPGQGLQFLFEYFSETQRNKGNFPGRFSGRQFSNSRSEMNVSTLELGDSALYLCASSLTGLGYTEAFFGQGTRLTVV.

The genes are TRBV12-3 or TRBV12-4 and TRBJ1-1; D is unresolved. With 2 bases removed from V and 6 bases from J, the gap between germline ends came to 10 bases. This CDR3 is 13 amino acids long. The CDR3 spells CASSLPGRAEAFF. CDR3 DNA: TGTGCCAGCAGTTTACCCGGGAGGGCTGAAGCTTTCTTT.

The sample holds one count of this clone. The chain uses TRBV6-6 and TRBJ1-2, with D tentatively TRBD1 (5 bases). Germline CDR1 MNHNY, CDR2 SVGAGI (reference sequence). Trimming took 8 bases from V and 5 from J, leaving 15 bases between them. This CDR3 contains 13 residues. The CDR3: CASSTGGEYGYTF. Here the CDR3 DNA reads TGTGCCAGCTCTACGGGGGGGGAGTATGGCTACACCTTC.

The chain joins TRBV19 to TRBJ1-5, with 10 bases that match TRBD1. The CDR3 extends over 19 amino acids. CDR1 LNHDA and CDR2 SQIVND come from the germline V gene (reference sequence). With V trimmed by 0 bases and J by 0 bases, 8 bases remained unmatched. The CDR3 protein is CASSIEDRGGIYSNQPQHF. CDR3 nucleotide sequence: TGTGCCAGTAGTATAGAGGACAGGGGGGGGATTTATAGCAATCAGCCCCAGCATTTT.

The CDR3 DNA sequence: TGTGCCTGGGACAGTTACACCGGGGAGCTGTTTTTT. This gives the protein CAWDSYTGELFF. The chain employs TRBV30 and TRBJ2-2, with D possibly matching TRBD1 (5 bases). CDR1 is GTSNPN, CDR2 SVGIG, per germline (reference sequence). V shed 5 bases and J shed 3 bases, with 7 bases lying between them. The CDR3 consists of 12 residues.

A word on this clone: The sample carries other DNA sequences with the same CDR3. The V and J genes are TRBV18 and TRBJ1-1; TRBD1 might be the D (5 bases). This CDR3 has 13 residues. V dropped 4 bases and J dropped 1 base, with 7 bases sitting between them. Germline lookup yields CDR1 KGHSH and CDR2 LQKENI. The CDR3 coding sequence is TGTGCCAGCTCACTTGACAGGAACACTGAAGCTTTCTTT. As protein: CASSLDRNTEAFF. Looking up the rest from reference TRBV18 and TRBJ1-1 gives the full variable domain: NAGVMQNPRHLVRRRGQEARLRCSPMKGHSHVYWYRQLPEEGLKFMVYLQKENIIDESGMPKERFSAEFPKEGPSILRIQQVVRGDSAAYFCASSLDRNTEAFFGQGTRLTVV.

The chain combines TRBV4-3 with TRBJ2-1; 11 bases are shared with TRBD2. J lost 6 bases, V lost 4 bases, and 17 bases had no gene match. CDR1 is LGHNA, CDR2 YSLEER, per germline. This CDR3 spans 19 amino acids. CDR3 loop: CASSPYYSGGALAANEQFF. CDR3 bases: TGCGCCAGCAGCCCCTACTATAGCGGGGGGGCCTTAGCGGCCAATGAGCAGTTCTTC.

The CDR3 sequence is CASSRSGTANSPLHF. The CDR3 DNA reads as TGTGCCAGCAGCCGTTCCGGGACAGCAAATTCACCCCTCCACTTT. This chain links TRBV5-4 with TRBJ1-6, with 7 bases lining up with TRBD1. This CDR3 is built from 15 residues. Trimming cost V 4 bases and J 7 bases; bases outside gene matches: 8. Looked up from germline, CDR1 is SGHNT and CDR2 is YYREEE (reference sequence).

The gene calls are TRBV27 and TRBJ1-3; maybe TRBD1 (5 bases). The CDR3 is 15 residues long. V lost 5 bases and J 0 bases, leaving 11 bases between the germline ends. Germline V gene data show CDR1 as MNHEY and CDR2 as SMNVEV (reference sequence). The chain's CDR3 is CASSREGNSGNTIYF. CDR3 nucleotides: TGTGCCAGCAGTAGGGAGGGGAACTCTGGAAACACCATATATTTT.

The chain joins TRBV28 to TRBJ2-1, with 7 bases that match TRBD1. The CDR3 contains 18 residues. V lost 5 bases to trimming and J lost 0 bases; unmatched junction nucleotides: 13. Germline assignment: CDR1 MDHEN and CDR2 SYDVKM. CDR3 amino acids: CASSPRDSFSFSYNEQFF. CDR3 DNA sequence: TGTGCCAGCAGTCCACGGGACAGTTTTTCTTTCTCCTACAATGAGCAGTTCTTC. The complete variable domain, with remaining parts taken from reference TRBV28 and TRBJ2-1, reads DVKVTQSSRYLVKRTGEKVFLECVQDMDHENMFWYRQDPGLGLRLIYFSYDVKMKEKGDIPEGYSVSREKKERFSLILESASTNQTSMYLCASSPRDSFSFSYNEQFFGPGTRLTVL.

The chain uses TRBV29-1 and TRBJ1-2; the match to TRBD1 covers 9 bases. The junction had 7 bases not matched to a gene; V was cut back by 3 bases and J by 8 bases. The CDR3 has 13 residues. CDR1 and CDR2 from the germline V gene are SQVTM and ANQGSEA. The CDR3 nucleotides are TGCAGCGTTGATTCCAGGACAGGGGCCGGCTACACCTTC. It translates to CSVDSRTGAGYTF. Variable domain in full (rest from reference TRBV29-1 and TRBJ1-2): SAVISQKPSRDICQRGTSLTIQCQVDSQVTMMFWYRQQPGQSLTLIATANQGSEATYESGFVIDKFPISRPNLTFSTLTVSNMSPEDSSIYLCSVDSRTGAGYTFGSGTRLTVV.

The rearrangement uses TRBV30 and TRBJ1-1, with D perhaps TRBD1 (5 bases). Germline V lookup: CDR1 GTSNPN, CDR2 SVGIG (reference sequence). V shed 1 base and J shed 2 bases, with 8 bases lying between them. The CDR3 is 13 amino acids. The CDR3 nucleotides read TGTGCCTGGAGTGGACAGACTAACACTGAAGCTTTCTTT. Its translation is CAWSGQTNTEAFF.

The chain is built from TRBV10-2 and TRBJ1-2; TRBD1 agrees at 9 bases. CDR3 length: 17 amino acids. After removal of 4 bases from V and 8 bases from J, the junction contained 17 bases not matched to a gene. Germline lookup yields CDR1 WSHSY and CDR2 SAAADI. CDR3 DNA: TGCGCCAGCAGTGGTGCACGGACAGGGGACGGTAGAGGCGGCTACACCTTC. Encoded protein: CASSGARTGDGRGGYTF.

This clone was picked up a small number of times. The chain is built from TRBV5-1 and TRBJ1-5; a possible D gene is TRBD1 (6 bases). Trimming took off 4 bases at V and 0 bases at J, with 26 bases between the two ends. Germline assignment: CDR1 SGHRS and CDR2 YFSETQ. The CDR3 loop spans 20 amino acids. The CDR3 bases are TGCGCCAGCAGCACCATTTATACAGGGATGGGTTCCTATAGCAATCAGCCCCAGCATTTT. Its translation: CASSTIYTGMGSYSNQPQHF. The variable domain in full, with the rest retrieved from reference TRBV5-1 and TRBJ1-5, is KAGVTQTPRYLIKTRGQQVTLSCSPISGHRSVSWYQQTPGQGLQFLFEYFSETQRNKGNFPGRFSGRQFSNSRSEMNVSTLELGDSALYLCASSTIYTGMGSYSNQPQHFGDGTRLSIL.

This chain links TRBV10-3 with TRBJ1-1; the D gene is possibly TRBD1 (5 bases). V was pared by 3 bases and J by 1 base, with 9 bases between. The CDR3 loop spans 14 amino acids. Germline V CDR1 and CDR2: ENHRY, SYGVKD. The CDR3 loop is CAISDRAANTEAFF. The CDR3 coding sequence is TGTGCCATCAGTGACAGGGCTGCGAACACTGAAGCTTTCTTT.

The chain joins TRBV5-8 to TRBJ2-1; 8 positions agree with TRBD2. Germline V gene lookup returns CDR1 SGHTS and CDR2 YDEGEE. The CDR3 extends over 15 amino acids. The V segment lost 0 bases and the J segment 8 bases; nucleotides outside the gene matches: 7. CDR3 sequence reads: CASSLGLAKTDEQFF. The CDR3 DNA reads as TGTGCCAGCAGCTTGGGACTAGCGAAGACGGATGAGCAGTTCTTC.

V is TRBV20-1 and J is TRBJ1-2; a possible D gene is TRBD1 (5 bases). V was shortened by 5 bases and J by 6 bases, with 10 bases between the two germline ends. The CDR3 loop spans 11 amino acids. Germline assignment: CDR1 DFQATT and CDR2 SNEGSKA (reference sequence). The CDR3 nucleotides read TGCAGTGCTGTTGGACAAAATGGCTACACCTTC. This gives the protein CSAVGQNGYTF.

This chain links TRBV19 with TRBJ1-2; D is perhaps TRBD1 (5 bases). The CDR3 contains 16 residues. Trimming pared 4 bases from V and 0 bases from J, leaving 15 bases between. Germline values: CDR1 LNHDA, CDR2 SQIVND (reference sequence). The CDR3 bases are TGTGCCAGTAGTAGGGAGGGGCGGACGGCTAACTATGGCTACACCTTC. Encoded protein: CASSREGRTANYGYTF.

The gene calls are TRBV2 and TRBJ1-4; D uncertain. Deletions cut 8 bases from V and 0 bases from J, with 16 bases between. Germline V gene lookup returns CDR1 SNHLY and CDR2 FYNNEI. The CDR3 contains 16 residues. CDR3: CASLKERASTNEKLFF. The CDR3 DNA is TGTGCCAGCTTAAAGGAGAGGGCATCAACTAATGAAAAACTGTTTTTT.

The chain uses TRBV6-2 or TRBV6-3 and TRBJ2-1, with D perhaps TRBD2 (5 bases). The V gene lost 5 bases and the J gene lost 8 bases, with 10 bases spanning the gap. The CDR3 consists of 12 residues. Germline CDR1 reads MNHEY; CDR2 reads SVGEGT. This CDR3 is CASSQLRDEQFF. The CDR3 DNA follows: TGTGCCAGCAGTCAACTGAGGGATGAGCAGTTCTTC.

The J gene is TRBJ1-6, the V gene TRBV28, with D uncertain. CDR3 size: 15 residues. CDR1 and CDR2 from the germline V gene are MDHEN and SYDVKM. The V and J ends lost 6 bases and 0 bases respectively, with 9 bases between them. CDR3 loop: CASRLPSSYNSPLHF. For the CDR3, the DNA is TGTGCCAGCAGACTACCTAGCTCCTATAATTCACCCCTCCACTTT. The full variable domain, with the rest looked up from reference TRBV28 and TRBJ1-6, is DVKVTQSSRYLVKRTGEKVFLECVQDMDHENMFWYRQDPGLGLRLIYFSYDVKMKEKGDIPEGYSVSREKKERFSLILESASTNQTSMYLCASRLPSSYNSPLHFGNGTRLTVT.

This chain connects TRBV18 to TRBJ2-5; D is ambiguous. V was clipped by 3 bases and J by 0 bases, with 2 bases between them. Germline V gene lookup returns CDR1 KGHSH and CDR2 LQKENI. This CDR3 is 12 amino acids long. As DNA, the CDR3 is TGTGCCAGCTCACCCTACCAAGAGACCCAGTACTTC. Protein product: CASSPYQETQYF.

The chain has TRBV9 and TRBJ1-4, with 7 bases lining up with TRBD1. After removal of 3 bases from V and 5 bases from J, the junction contained 7 bases not matched to a gene. The CDR3 sequence is 15 residues long. CDR1 and CDR2 from the germline V gene are SGDLS and YYNGEE. CDR3 in amino acids: CASSAHGTANEKLFF. The CDR3 DNA reads as TGTGCCAGCAGCGCTCACGGGACAGCGAATGAAAAACTGTTTTTT. The full variable domain, completed using reference TRBV9 and TRBJ1-4, is DSGVTQTPKHLITATGQRVTLRCSPRSGDLSVYWYQQSLDQGLQFLIQYYNGEERAKGNILERFSAQQFPDLHSELNLSSLELGDSALYFCASSAHGTANEKLFFGSGTQLSVL.

This clone was picked up many times. The rearrangement joins TRBV7-2 to TRBJ2-2, with 8 bases fitting TRBD1. Losses at the gene ends were 5 bases for V and 0 bases for J; bases not matched to a gene: 2. The germline gives CDR1 SGHTA, CDR2 FQGNSA. The CDR3 consists of 15 residues. CDR3 in amino acids: CASSRTGSNTGELFF. The CDR3 DNA sequence: TGTGCCAGCAGCAGGACAGGGTCGAACACCGGGGAGCTGTTTTTT.

The J gene is TRBJ1-3, the V gene TRBV6-5; weak D call: TRBD1 (5 bases). V gave up 6 bases and J gave up 0 bases, with 12 bases separating them. Germline CDR1 is MNHEY and CDR2 is SVGAGI. The CDR3 has 15 amino acids. CDR3 in amino acids: CASRAGRTSGNTIYF. Here the CDR3 DNA reads TGTGCCAGCAGGGCGGGACGTACCTCTGGAAACACCATATATTTT.

V usage is TRBV25-1 and J usage is TRBJ1-5, with 8 bases that match TRBD1. Germline V lookup: CDR1 MGHDK, CDR2 SYGVNS. The CDR3 contains 14 residues. Trimming removed 3 bases from V and 7 bases from J; junction bases left unmatched: 5. The CDR3 loop reads CASSDWDRSQPQHF. CDR3 coding DNA: TGTGCCAGCAGTGACTGGGACAGGTCCCAGCCCCAGCATTTT.